This T cell receptor beta chain was sequenced for a study of post-analysis software for immune sequencing data. For the study at large: Relapsing-remitting, secondary progressive and progressive-relapsing courses of multiple sclerosis were included.

Each TCR beta cDNA library carried unique molecular identifiers. Starting from around 0.96 to 9.9 million T cells, the study yielded about 500,000 cDNA molecules. Each CDR3 protein is one row after TCRdb ran MiXCR on the PCR reads. The data hold approximately 770,000 distinct CDR3 sequences, with around 46% observed a single time. This CDR3 is 13 amino acids long. Germline CDR1 SGHTA, CDR2 FQGNSA. J was trimmed by 5 bases and V by 11 bases; bases with no gene match: 7. On this clonotype itself: The target antigen is unknown.

Broader study findings: F-measure co-clustering was strong for batch-matched samples. For normalized Chao1 diversity, multiple sclerosis patients scored significantly lower than controls did. In patients, five or six TRBV segments were more frequent than in controls, with TRBV5-6, TRBV5-1 and TRBV20-1 among them.

The sequenced sample was blood. The chain has TRBV7-2 and TRBJ2-1, with TRBD2 matching 9 bases. The clonotype comes from a girl between 10 and 17 years old with multiple sclerosis. CDR3 nucleotides: TGTGCCGGTAGCGGGAGAAACCACAATGAGCAGTTCTTC. This codes for CAGSGRNHNEQFF. Filled out from reference TRBV7-2 and TRBJ2-1, the complete variable domain reads GAGVSQSPSNKVTEKGKDVELRCDPISGHTALYWYRQSLGQGLEFLIYFQGNSAPDKSGLPSDRFSAERTGGSVSTLTIQRTQQEDSAVYLCAGSGRNHNEQFFGPGTRLTVL.